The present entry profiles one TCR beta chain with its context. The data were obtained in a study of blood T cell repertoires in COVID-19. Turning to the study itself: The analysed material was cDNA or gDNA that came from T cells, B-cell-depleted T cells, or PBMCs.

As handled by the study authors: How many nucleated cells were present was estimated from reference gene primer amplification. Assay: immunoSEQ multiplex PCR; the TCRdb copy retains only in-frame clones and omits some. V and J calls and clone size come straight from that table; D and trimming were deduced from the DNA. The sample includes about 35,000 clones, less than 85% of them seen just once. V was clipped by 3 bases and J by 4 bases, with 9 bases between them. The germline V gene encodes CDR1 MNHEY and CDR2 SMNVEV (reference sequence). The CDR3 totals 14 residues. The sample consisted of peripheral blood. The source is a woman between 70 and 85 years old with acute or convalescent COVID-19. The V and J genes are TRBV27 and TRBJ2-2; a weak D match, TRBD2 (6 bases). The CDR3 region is CASSFGGTTGELFF. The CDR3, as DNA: TGTGCCAGCAGTTTCGGCGGGACCACCGGGGAGCTGTTTTTT.